The rows below give T cell receptor beta chains drawn from one sample of a study of human T cells and chemical hapten exposure. One entry per CDR3 protein, called by TCRdb with MiXCR from the RACE reads. The sample has about 40,000 distinct CDR3 sequences; approximately 3.5% are singletons. The specimen comprised whole blood, sampled in connection with sensitization to the hapten diphenylcyclopropenone (DPC). The source of these receptors is a man aged 40-50 years with alopecia areata. Some clones in this sample may be carry-over from other donors' samples. CDR3s include the opening cysteine and the closing phenylalanine or tryptophan. Fields, in order: J gene, D gene, V gene, clone size, CDR3 DNA, CDR3 protein. The D gene is left open where the match is weak. A clone size is listed for some rows: how often the clone was seen (once, few, many), or a class if it is expanded.

TRBJ1-5	NA	TRBV28	few	TGTGCCAGCAGGCCGCAGGAAAATCAGCCCCAGCATTTT	CASRPQENQPQHF
TRBJ2-2	TRBD2	TRBV6-5	many	TGTGCCAGCAGTTACCTTAGCGGGAGTAGGACCGGGGAGCTGTTTTTT	CASSYLSGSRTGELFF
TRBJ2-3	TRBD1	TRBV12-3/TRBV12-4	many	TGTGCCAGCAGGTGGGACAGGTCCGGAGATACGCAGTATTTT	CASRWDRSGDTQYF
TRBJ1-3	TRBD1	TRBV7-2	many	TGTGCCAGCAGCCCACGCGCAGGGGGAGGCTCTGGAAACACCATATATTTT	CASSPRAGGGSGNTIYF
TRBJ2-5	TRBD2	TRBV19	NA	TGTGCCAGTAGTACGTGGACTAGCGAGCAAGAGACCCAGTACTTC	CASSTWTSEQETQYF
TRBJ2-1	NA	TRBV11-2	many	TGTGCCAGCAGCTACTTACCCGGGAGTTCCTTAGAGCAGTTCTTC	CASSYLPGSSLEQFF
TRBJ1-6	TRBD1	TRBV27	many	TGTGCCAGCAGGAAGATGACAGGGGGAGGTTATAATTCACCCCTCCACTTT	CASRKMTGGGYNSPLHF
TRBJ2-1	TRBD2	TRBV19	NA	TGTGCCAGTACTCTAGTCCCTGGGACTAGCGGGACAGCGCAGTTCTTC	CASTLVPGTSGTAQFF
TRBJ2-1	NA	TRBV10-3	many	TGTGCCATCAGTGGAGGGGGGCAGGACTACCCCTCCGCTTACAATGAGCAGTTCTTC	CAISGGGQDYPSAYNEQFF
TRBJ2-7	NA	TRBV9	few	TGTGCCAGCAGCGAAGGGGGGCAGACTAGCTCCTACGAGCAGTACTTC	CASSEGGQTSSYEQYF
TRBJ1-1	TRBD1	TRBV9	many	TGTGCCAGGGGGAGACAGGGCCCCACTGAAGCTTTCTTT	CARGRQGPTEAFF
TRBJ1-5	NA	TRBV24-1	many	TGTGCCACCAGTGATGCCGGGAGAAATCAGCCCCAGCATTTT	CATSDAGRNQPQHF
TRBJ1-5	NA	TRBV5-1	many	TGCGCCAGCAGCACGGGACAAGACAATCAGCCCCAGCATTTT	CASSTGQDNQPQHF
TRBJ2-7	NA	TRBV28	many	TGTGCCAGCAGCCGAGGAGGGGCTGCCCACGAGCAGTACTTC	CASSRGGAAHEQYF
TRBJ1-1	NA	TRBV20-1	many	TGCAGTATTATTAAGTGGGGCCTGACTGAAGCTTTCTTT	CSIIKWGLTEAFF
TRBJ2-1	TRBD2	TRBV20-1	many	TGCAGTGCTAGAGATCCGGGACTAGCGTTCAATGAGCAGTTCTTC	CSARDPGLAFNEQFF
TRBJ2-7	NA	TRBV9	many	TGTGCCAGCAGCGATAGCGCCTGGAACTACGAGCAGTACTTC	CASSDSAWNYEQYF
TRBJ1-4	TRBD1	TRBV20-1	many	TGCAGTGCTAGCGGTAACGAACAGGGGGAAGGAAAACTGTTTTTT	CSASGNEQGEGKLFF
TRBJ1-2	NA	TRBV7-9	many	TGTGCCAGCAGCTCGTTGTTGCGCTATGGCTACACCTTC	CASSSLLRYGYTF
TRBJ2-7	NA	TRBV20-1	few	TGCAGTGCTAGACAGGGAGGTACCTACGAGCAGTACTTC	CSARQGGTYEQYF
TRBJ2-3	TRBD2	TRBV7-6	few	TGTGCCAGCAGCGCCAGGACTAGCGGGGCCACAGATACGCAGTATTTT	CASSARTSGATDTQYF
TRBJ2-7	NA	TRBV27	many	TGTGCCAGCCGGGACACGGCCTACGAGCAGTACTTC	CASRDTAYEQYF
TRBJ1-4	NA	TRBV4-3	many	TGCGCCAGCAGCCAAGAAGGGAGGGGGGAAAAACTGTTTTTT	CASSQEGRGEKLFF
TRBJ2-1	NA	TRBV14	many	TGTGCCAGCAGCCAGCGCGTAGGCAATGAGCAGTTCTTC	CASSQRVGNEQFF
TRBJ2-3	NA	TRBV13	many	TGTGCCAGCAGTATCCAGCCGGGCACAGATACGCAGTATTTT	CASSIQPGTDTQYF
TRBJ2-1	NA	TRBV12-3/TRBV12-4	few	TGTGCCAGCAGTACCCGAGGTTTAGATGAGCAGTTCTTC	CASSTRGLDEQFF
TRBJ2-7	NA	TRBV9	many	TGTGCCAGCAGCGTCCGAATCAGGGGCGCCTACGAGCAGTACTTC	CASSVRIRGAYEQYF
TRBJ1-1	TRBD1	TRBV30	many	TGTGCCTGGAGTCCAGGGGGCGGTGGAGAAGCTTTCTTT	CAWSPGGGGEAFF
TRBJ2-7	TRBD2	TRBV4-2	many	TGTGCCAGCAGCCAAGATGTAGCGGGTTCCTACGAGCAGTACTTC	CASSQDVAGSYEQYF
TRBJ1-2	NA	TRBV14	many	TGTGCCAGCAGCCAAGCCGCTGGGGGCTACACCTTC	CASSQAAGGYTF
TRBJ1-5	NA	TRBV9	many	TGTGCCAGCAGCACAGGGTTGAATCAGCCCCAGCATTTT	CASSTGLNQPQHF
TRBJ1-1	NA	TRBV20-1	many	TGCAGTGCCGGCGCGGCGAACACTGAAGCTTTCTTT	CSAGAANTEAFF
TRBJ2-3	NA	TRBV30	many	TGTGCCTGTTATCCGGAGACTAAGGCAGATACGCAGTATTTT	CACYPETKADTQYF
TRBJ2-7	TRBD1	TRBV10-3	many	TGTGCCATCAGCAAGACAGGGTTTACCTACGAGCAGTACTTC	CAISKTGFTYEQYF
TRBJ2-3	TRBD1	TRBV5-1	many	TGCGCCAGCAGCTTTGGGACAGGGAGTATGGATACGCAGTATTTT	CASSFGTGSMDTQYF
TRBJ1-5	TRBD1	TRBV9	many	TGTGCCAGCAGCTACGGGGCAGGGGGAGTCCAGCCCCAGCATTTT	CASSYGAGGVQPQHF
TRBJ1-1	TRBD1	TRBV19	few	TGTGCCAGTAGCAAGCCCAGGGGGCAGAGCACTGAAGCTTTCTTT	CASSKPRGQSTEAFF
TRBJ2-7	NA	TRBV6-2/TRBV6-3	many	TGTGCCAGCCGCGTCGTACCTCCCTACGAGCAGTACTTC	CASRVVPPYEQYF
TRBJ2-5	TRBD1	TRBV2	many	TGTGCCAGCAAAGGGACAGTTGGGCAAGAGACCCAGTACTTC	CASKGTVGQETQYF
TRBJ2-7	NA	TRBV4-1	many	TGCGCCAGCAGCCAAGACCCGTTGGACGAGCAGTACTTC	CASSQDPLDEQYF
TRBJ2-4	NA	TRBV5-4	NA	TGTGCCAGCAGCTTGGCGGGTCAAAACATTCAGTACTTC	CASSLAGQNIQYF
TRBJ2-6	NA	TRBV5-4	many	TGTGCCAGCAACCCCAAGACTGGGGCCAACGTCCTGACTTTC	CASNPKTGANVLTF
TRBJ1-1	TRBD1	TRBV27	many	TGTGCCAGCAGCTCCCGGGACAGGGGGTTTAGGGCTTTCTTT	CASSSRDRGFRAFF
TRBJ2-7	TRBD2	TRBV7-9	NA	TGTGCCAGCAGCACAACTAGCGGGAGGGCCGGAGAGCAGTACTTC	CASSTTSGRAGEQYF
TRBJ2-5	TRBD1	TRBV5-6	many	TGTGCCAGCAGCTTGGCAGGGGGAGAAGAGACCCAGTACTTC	CASSLAGGEETQYF
TRBJ2-1	NA	TRBV20-1	few	TGCAGTGCTAGCGAGAACCGACTAGAGCTTCGCGATGAGCAGTTCTTC	CSASENRLELRDEQFF
TRBJ1-4	TRBD1	TRBV20-1	many	TGCAGTGCTAGGGACCTGACAGGGACAACTAATGAAAAACTGTTTTTT	CSARDLTGTTNEKLFF
TRBJ2-7	TRBD1	TRBV29-1	few	TGCAGCGCGGGACAGGGACTTTACGAGCAGTACTTC	CSAGQGLYEQYF
TRBJ2-7	TRBD2	TRBV7-9	many	TGTGCCAGCAGCTTTACTAGCGGGAGAGAGTACGAGCAGTACTTC	CASSFTSGREYEQYF